This TCR beta chain was recorded in a study of CD8+ T cells in alopecia areata. Study as a whole: Severity scoring for treated patients was based on the percentage of affected scalp area.

Findings and limits, study-wide: Higher clonality and more expanded CD8+ clones appeared in lesional than normal scalp.

Treatment meaning: oral pan-JAK inhibitor, 5-10 mg twice daily. This clone was seen a few times. Its cognate antigen is unknown. This CDR3 region has 12 residues. The V gene lost 8 bases and the J gene lost 1 base, with 12 bases spanning the gap. The germline CDR1 and CDR2 sequences are GTSNPN and SVGIG (reference sequence). In each case, RNA was isolated and then reverse transcribed into cDNA as the sequencing template. TCRdb's table, derived via immunoSEQ multiplex PCR, lists solely in-frame clones and lacks some. The repertoire consists of 170,000 or so clones, with about 53% occurring once and the leading ten covering 10% to 13%.

The clonotype was recovered from a human donor with alopecia areata. This chain links TRBV30 with TRBJ2-7; either TRBD1 or TRBD2 may fit D (5 bases each). The sequenced sample was CD8+ T cells sorted from blood, obtained at week 24, from a patient treated with tofacitinib. Here the CDR3 DNA reads TGTGCCCACCGGGACGGATCCTACGAGCAGTACTTC. It codes for CAHRDGSYEQYF.